This TCR beta chain was recorded in a study of cytomegalovirus exposure and HLA in healthy donors. On the study more broadly: Sequencing of roughly 180 million T cells in an earlier analysis found 100 million to 140 million unique TCR beta sequences. The study's findings and limits: In an earlier analysis, about 87% or about 30%: the productive usage of most TCR beta V segments.

The PCR had 60 Vbeta and 13 Jbeta primers. Per the study methods: Later, 75 million to 100 million unique TCR beta chains were counted in an analysis, and about 10 million of them were shared. The repertoire was sequenced with immunoSEQ multiplex PCR; TCRdb's copy has only in-frame clones and lacks some. The V and J calls and clone size come from that table; D and trimming were worked out from the DNA. Among 180,000 or so clones listed, approximately 83% were seen once. Germline CDR1 is SNHLY and CDR2 is FYNNEI. The CDR3 loop spans 14 amino acids. V lost 4 bases and J 1 base, leaving 10 bases between the germline ends. Concerning this clone itself: No antigen is known for it.

This chain links TRBV2 with TRBJ1-2; D is ambiguous. This receptor was identified in a man aged 18 to 30 in good health and CMV-seropositive. Sequencing was carried out using PBMCs. The CDR3 sequence: CASSGPGINYGYTF. In DNA, the CDR3 is TGTGCCAGCAGTGGCCCCGGTATTAACTATGGCTACACCTTC. Full variable domain (missing parts from reference TRBV2 and TRBJ1-2): EPEVTQTPSHQVTQMGQEVILRCVPISNHLYFYWYRQILGQKVEFLVSFYNNEISEKSEIFDDQFSVERPDGSNFTLKIRSTKLEDSAMYFCASSGPGINYGYTFGSGTRLTVV.